This T cell receptor beta chain came from a study of regulatory T cells in long-lasting Graves disease. As for time point: persistent/refractory GD, antithyroid drugs over 5 years with positive TRAb. The authors made the TCR library using RNA they extracted from PBMCs. The junction had 6 bases not matched to a gene; V was cut back by 6 bases and J by 2 bases. The CDR3 is made up of 15 amino acids. Germline CDR1 and CDR2: SGHTA and FQGNSA. The TCR beta library used iRepertoire HTBI primers with Arm-PCR amplification of CDR3. Using its own MiXCR run on the multiplex PCR reads, TCRdb lists one record per CDR3 protein. The sample contains about 460,000 distinct CDR3 sequences, approximately 22% of which appear only once. This clonotype was seen ten or more times.

The chain uses TRBV7-2 and TRBJ2-5; 10 bases fit TRBD2. The specimen was peripheral blood mononuclear cells (PBMCs), collected when the disease was refractory, from a patient treated with antithyroid drugs. This TCR was sampled from a female donor with Graves disease. The CDR3, as DNA: TGTGCCAGCAGACCGACTAGCGGGCAACAAGAGACCCAGTACTTC. Amino acids: CASRPTSGQQETQYF.